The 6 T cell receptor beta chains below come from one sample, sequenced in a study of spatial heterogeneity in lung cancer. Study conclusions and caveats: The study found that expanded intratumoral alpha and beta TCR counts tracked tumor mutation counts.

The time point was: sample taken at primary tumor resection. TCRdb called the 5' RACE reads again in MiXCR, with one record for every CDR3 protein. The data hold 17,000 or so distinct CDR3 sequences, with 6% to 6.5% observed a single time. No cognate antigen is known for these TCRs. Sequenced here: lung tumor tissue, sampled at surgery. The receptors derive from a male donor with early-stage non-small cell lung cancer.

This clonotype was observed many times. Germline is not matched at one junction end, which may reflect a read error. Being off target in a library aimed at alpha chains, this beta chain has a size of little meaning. CDR3 sequence (DNA): TGTGCCAGCAGCCTAGGGGCGCGGGGGGGCTCCTTC. It yields the protein CASSLGARGGSF. V and J are TRBV7-2 and TRBJ2-1; TRBD2 aligns across 9 bases. The length of the CDR3 is 12 residues. The germline gives CDR1 SGHTA, CDR2 FQGNSA.

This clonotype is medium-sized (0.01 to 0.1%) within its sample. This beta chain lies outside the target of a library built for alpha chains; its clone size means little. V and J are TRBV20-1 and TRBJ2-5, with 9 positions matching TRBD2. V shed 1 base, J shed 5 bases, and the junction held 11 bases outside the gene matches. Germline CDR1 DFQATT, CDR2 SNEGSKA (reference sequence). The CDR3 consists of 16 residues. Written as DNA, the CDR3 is TGCAGTGCTAGAGTAGCAGGCGGGGGGGCCAGGGAGACCCAGTACTTC. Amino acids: CSARVAGGGARETQYF.

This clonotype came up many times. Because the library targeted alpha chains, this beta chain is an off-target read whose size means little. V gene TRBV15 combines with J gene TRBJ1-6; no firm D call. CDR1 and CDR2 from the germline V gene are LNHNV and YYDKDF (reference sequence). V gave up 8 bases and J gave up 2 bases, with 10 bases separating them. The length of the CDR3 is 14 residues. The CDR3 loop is CATSDRTYNSPLHF. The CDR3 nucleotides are TGTGCCACCTCGGACCGAACCTATAATTCACCCCTCCACTTT.

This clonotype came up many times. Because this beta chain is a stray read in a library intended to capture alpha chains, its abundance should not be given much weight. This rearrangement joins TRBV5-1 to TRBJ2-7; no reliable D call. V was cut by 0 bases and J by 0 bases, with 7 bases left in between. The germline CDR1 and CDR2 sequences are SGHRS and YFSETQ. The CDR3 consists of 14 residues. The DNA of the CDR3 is TGCGCCAGCAGCTTGGCAGTGAACTCCTACGAGCAGTACTTC. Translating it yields CASSLAVNSYEQYF.

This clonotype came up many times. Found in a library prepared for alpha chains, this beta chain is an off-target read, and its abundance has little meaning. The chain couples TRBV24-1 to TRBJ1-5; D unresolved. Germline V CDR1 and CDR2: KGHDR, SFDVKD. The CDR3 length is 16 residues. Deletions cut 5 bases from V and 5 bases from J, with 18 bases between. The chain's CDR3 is CATSGDNRGPDQPQHF. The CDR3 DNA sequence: TGTGCCACCAGTGGAGACAATCGCGGACCGGATCAGCCCCAGCATTTT.

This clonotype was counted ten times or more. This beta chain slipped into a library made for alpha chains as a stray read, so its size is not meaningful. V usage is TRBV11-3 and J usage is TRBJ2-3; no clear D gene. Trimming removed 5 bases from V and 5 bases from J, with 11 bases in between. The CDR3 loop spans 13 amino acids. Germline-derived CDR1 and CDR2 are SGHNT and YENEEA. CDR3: CASSQVFRDTQYF. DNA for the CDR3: TGTGCCAGCAGCCAGGTCTTCAGAGATACGCAGTATTTT.